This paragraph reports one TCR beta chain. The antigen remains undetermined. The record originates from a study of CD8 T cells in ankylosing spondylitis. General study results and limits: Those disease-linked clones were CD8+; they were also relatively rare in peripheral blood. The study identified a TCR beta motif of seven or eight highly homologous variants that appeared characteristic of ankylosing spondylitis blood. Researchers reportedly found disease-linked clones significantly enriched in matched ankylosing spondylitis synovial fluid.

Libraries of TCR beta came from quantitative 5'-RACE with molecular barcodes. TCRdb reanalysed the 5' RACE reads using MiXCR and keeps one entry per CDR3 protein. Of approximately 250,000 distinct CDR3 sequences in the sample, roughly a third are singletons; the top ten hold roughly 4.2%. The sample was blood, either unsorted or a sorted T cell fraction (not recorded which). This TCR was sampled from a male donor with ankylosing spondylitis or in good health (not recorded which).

In nucleotides, the CDR3 is TGTGCCAGCAGCGATGGGACAAGGAGGCCCTACGAGCAGTACTTC. Translation: CASSDGTRRPYEQYF. The rearrangement joins TRBV7-2 to TRBJ2-7; D might be TRBD1 (6 bases). This CDR3 is built from 15 residues. The V end lost 5 bases, the J end lost 2 bases, and 16 bases lay between the germline ends. CDR1 SGHTA and CDR2 FQGNSA come from the germline V gene.